The rows below give T cell receptor beta chains drawn from one sample of a study of CXCR3-negative and CXCR3-positive naive CD8 T cells. Following a re-call of the 5' RACE reads, TCRdb has one entry per CDR3 protein and lacks DNA. The sample includes fewer than 140,000 distinct CDR3 sequences. The material sequenced was naive CXCR3+ CD8+ T cells from blood. These receptor sequences come from a human donor in good health. Some clones in this sample may be carry-over from other donors' samples. The CDR3 runs from the conserved cysteine through the conserved F or W.

J gene: TRBJ1-2
V gene: TRBV2
CDR3 protein: CACPGGYYGYTF

J gene: TRBJ2-1
V gene: TRBV7-3
CDR3 protein: CASSPTSGDYNEQFF

J gene: TRBJ2-2
V gene: TRBV5-5
CDR3 protein: CASSLGDTGELFF

J gene: TRBJ1-4
V gene: TRBV10-3
CDR3 protein: CAIKDTENEKLFF

J gene: TRBJ1-2
V gene: TRBV20-1
CDR3 protein: CSASPWGLWGYTF

J gene: TRBJ2-3
V gene: TRBV19
CDR3 protein: CASSLAGVTTDTQYF

J gene: TRBJ2-3
V gene: TRBV7-3
CDR3 protein: CASSLLGNTDTQYF

J gene: TRBJ2-3
V gene: TRBV5-6
CDR3 protein: CASSRLPDTDTQYF

J gene: TRBJ1-1
V gene: TRBV3-1
CDR3 protein: CASSQEEGTGGRWPEAFF

J gene: TRBJ1-5
V gene: TRBV7-9
CDR3 protein: CASSPGRNQPQHF

J gene: TRBJ1-2
V gene: TRBV16
CDR3 protein: CASSPTQKGSYGYTF

J gene: TRBJ2-2
V gene: TRBV5-4
CDR3 protein: CASSLDRAYTGELFF

J gene: TRBJ2-3
V gene: TRBV20-1
CDR3 protein: CSARGVGYTDTQYF

J gene: TRBJ1-2
V gene: TRBV20-1
CDR3 protein: CSAVPRIYGYTF

J gene: TRBJ2-7
V gene: TRBV10-3
CDR3 protein: CAISESPSTGTGYEQYF

J gene: TRBJ2-1
V gene: TRBV29-1
CDR3 protein: CSGEGGLLMDNEQFF

J gene: TRBJ2-1
V gene: TRBV7-9
CDR3 protein: CASSVVSNEQFF

J gene: TRBJ2-7
V gene: TRBV2
CDR3 protein: CASSEDSYSSYEQYF

J gene: TRBJ1-1
V gene: TRBV10-1
CDR3 protein: CASSGRQTTEAFF

J gene: TRBJ2-7
V gene: TRBV29-1
CDR3 protein: CSVEGGDFYEQYF

J gene: TRBJ1-1
V gene: TRBV29-1
CDR3 protein: CSAGTGRPEAFF

J gene: TRBJ1-1
V gene: TRBV30
CDR3 protein: CAWRTGIMNTEAFF

J gene: TRBJ2-3
V gene: TRBV6-5
CDR3 protein: CASSYDGDTQYF

J gene: TRBJ1-1
V gene: TRBV29-1
CDR3 protein: CSVDDGEEAFF